The present T cell receptor beta chain was sequenced within a study of tumor T cells in aggressive B-cell lymphoma. Measured with immunoSEQ multiplex PCR; TCRdb has only the in-frame clones, and not every one. Of several thousand clones in the sample, approximately 96% were seen once. The receptor's source is an adult with diffuse large B cell lymphoma. The material sequenced was tumor tissue.

CDR3 sequence: CAWSGVGLAGYHKNIQYF. The DNA for the CDR3 is TGTGCCTGGAGTGGAGTAGGACTAGCGGGTTATCACAAAAACATTCAGTACTTC. The chain links TRBV30 to TRBJ2-4; the match to TRBD2 covers 11 bases. There are 18 residues in the CDR3. Germline assignment: CDR1 GTSNPN and CDR2 SVGIG (reference sequence). Losses at the gene ends were 1 base for V and 3 bases for J; bases not matched to a gene: 11.